This TCR beta chain emerged from a study of STAT5B mutations in CD4+ large granular lymphocyte leukemia. Study observations and caveats: No patients shared main leukemic clonotypes, though roughly 27% appeared at low frequency elsewhere. CD4-sorted patient repertoires seemed more clonal than healthy CD4+ repertoires.

The assay was run at survey level. In the study's own analysis: The detection floor for productive clonotype frequency was 2.59 x 10-5. Measured with immunoSEQ multiplex PCR; TCRdb has only the in-frame clones, and not every one. V, J and clone size are taken as reported in that table, and D and trimming were inferred from the DNA itself. The repertoire holds 30,000 to 40,000 clones, with over 60% as singletons. The ends were cut back, 1 base at V and 3 bases at J, with 8 bases in the middle. Germline CDR1 reads SGHAT; CDR2 reads FQNNGV. The CDR3 length is 14 residues. Comments on this clone: What it recognizes is unknown.

The genes are TRBV11-2 and TRBJ2-3; D unresolved. This receptor was identified in a human donor in good health. The source material was CD4+ T cells from blood buffy coats. This CDR3 reads CASSLAPGTDTQYF. CDR3 DNA: TGTGCCAGCAGCTTAGCCCCTGGGACAGATACGCAGTATTTT. Based on the CDR3 plus reference TRBV11-2 and TRBJ2-3, the full variable domain is EAGVAQSPRYKIIEKRQSVAFWCNPISGHATLYWYQQILGQGPKLLIQFQNNGVVDDSQLPKDRFSAERLKGVDSTLKIQPAKLEDSAVYLCASSLAPGTDTQYFGPGTRLTVL.